The 25 T cell receptor beta chains presented below share a single source sample, sequenced in a study of Ad26.COV2.S vaccination and SARS-CoV-2 variants. Described treatment: roughly 20 received Ad26.COV2.S at low or high dose, single or two shots; about 5 received placebo; per-sample allocation not given. The samples were gathered on day 63 after the first injection of vaccine or placebo. Clones were sequenced by immunoSEQ multiplex PCR, and TCRdb holds only the in-frame ones, with some missing. The sample holds some 480,000 clones; 87% are singletons and the top ten take roughly 13%. Sequenced material: peripheral blood, taken in a trial of Ad26.COV2.S vaccine versus placebo. Source of these receptors: a person between 18 and 65 years old who received the Ad26.COV2.S COVID-19 vaccine or a placebo.

This clone was counted ten times or more. V and J are TRBV19 and TRBJ1-1; D might be TRBD1 (5 bases). Trimming shortened V by 5 bases and J by 6 bases, and 13 bases separated the two germline ends. Per the germline V gene, CDR1 is LNHDA and CDR2 is SQIVND (reference sequence). The CDR3 runs 13 residues. As DNA, the CDR3 is TGTGCCAGTAGTTTAATAAAGGGGCCTGAAGCTTTCTTT. This sequence encodes CASSLIKGPEAFF. The full variable domain, completed using reference TRBV19 and TRBJ1-1, is DGGITQSPKYLFRKEGQNVTLSCEQNLNHDAMYWYRQDPGQGLRLIYYSQIVNDFQKGDIAEGYSVSREKKESFPLTVTSAQKNPTAFYLCASSLIKGPEAFFGQGTRLTVV.

The J gene is TRBJ1-1, the V gene TRBV7-8, with D unresolved. V gave up 1 base and J gave up 0 bases, with 12 bases separating them. Germline V gene lookup returns CDR1 SGHVS and CDR2 FQNEAQ. The CDR3 covers 16 residues. The DNA for the CDR3 is TGTGCCAGCAGCTTAGGTGGGAGAACAATGAACACTGAAGCTTTCTTT. This codes for CASSLGGRTMNTEAFF.

This rearrangement joins TRBV29-1 to TRBJ2-3, with D hard to call. The ends were cut back, 3 bases at V and 5 bases at J, with 9 bases in the middle. Germline V gives CDR1 SQVTM, CDR2 ANQGSEA. This CDR3 has 12 amino acids. In nucleotides, the CDR3 is TGCAGCGTTGATATCATGATAGATACGCAGTATTTT. Protein: CSVDIMIDTQYF.

This chain connects TRBV18 to TRBJ2-1; 10 bases line up with TRBD2. J gave up 9 bases and V 4 bases, and 9 bases lay outside the gene matches. This CDR3 is 15 amino acids long. The germline CDR1 and CDR2 sequences are KGHSH and LQKENI. CDR3 sequence: CASSLASGGGVEQFF. CDR3 coding DNA: TGTGCCAGCTCACTTGCCAGCGGGGGGGGCGTTGAGCAGTTCTTC. Full variable domain (remainder filled in from reference TRBV18 and TRBJ2-1): NAGVMQNPRHLVRRRGQEARLRCSPMKGHSHVYWYRQLPEEGLKFMVYLQKENIIDESGMPKERFSAEFPKEGPSILRIQQVVRGDSAAYFCASSLASGGGVEQFFGPGTRLTVL.

The chain has TRBV7-2 and TRBJ2-7; 11 positions agree with TRBD2. Germline loops: CDR1 SGHTA, CDR2 FQGNSA. Losses at the gene ends were 6 bases for V and 0 bases for J; bases not matched to a gene: 7. The CDR3 sequence is 16 residues long. This chain's CDR3 is CASRTTGTSGSYEQYF. Here the CDR3 DNA reads TGTGCCAGCAGAACTACCGGGACTAGCGGCTCCTACGAGCAGTACTTC. The full variable domain, with the rest looked up from reference TRBV7-2 and TRBJ2-7, is GAGVSQSPSNKVTEKGKDVELRCDPISGHTALYWYRQSLGQGLEFLIYFQGNSAPDKSGLPSDRFSAERTGGSVSTLTIQRTQQEDSAVYLCASRTTGTSGSYEQYFGPGTRLTVT.

On this clone itself: The sample contains more than one DNA sequence encoding this CDR3. This sequence joins TRBV30 and TRBJ2-3, with D possibly TRBD2 on 7 matching bases. Per germline, CDR1 GTSNPN and CDR2 SVGIG (reference sequence). This CDR3 spans 12 amino acids. Trimming shortened V by 4 bases and J by 6 bases, and 11 bases separated the two germline ends. The CDR3 DNA reads TGTGCCTGGACCCGGGGGGCGGATACGCAGTATTTT. It codes for CAWTRGADTQYF.

This clone occurred once. This chain connects TRBV19 to TRBJ1-1; no clear D gene. Germline V gives CDR1 LNHDA, CDR2 SQIVND (reference sequence). V was pared by 6 bases and J by 0 bases, with 8 bases between. The CDR3 sequence is 13 residues long. This CDR3 reads CASRYSMNTEAFF. Here the CDR3 DNA reads TGTGCCAGTAGGTACAGTATGAACACTGAAGCTTTCTTT. Combining the CDR3 with reference TRBV19 and TRBJ1-1 gives the whole variable domain DGGITQSPKYLFRKEGQNVTLSCEQNLNHDAMYWYRQDPGQGLRLIYYSQIVNDFQKGDIAEGYSVSREKKESFPLTVTSAQKNPTAFYLCASRYSMNTEAFFGQGTRLTVV.

This chain connects TRBV3-1 (or the pseudogene TRBV3-2) to TRBJ1-2; D possibly corresponds to TRBD1 (6 bases). This CDR3 contains 16 residues. Trimming removed 2 bases at V and 7 bases at J, with 20 bases between. The germline CDR1 and CDR2 sequences are LGHDT and YNNKEL (reference sequence). DNA for the CDR3: TGTGCCAGCAGCCAAACTCCGGGACACCCTCGGGGTGGCTACACCTTC. This encodes CASSQTPGHPRGGYTF.

The gene calls are TRBV6-6 and TRBJ2-2; 8 nucleotides line up with TRBD2. Unmatched junction bases numbered 3, after V lost 3 bases and J lost 6 bases. Germline assignment: CDR1 MNHNY and CDR2 SVGAGI (reference sequence). The CDR3 has 14 amino acids. CDR3 amino acids: CASSYPGRAGELFF. CDR3 bases: TGTGCCAGCAGTTATCCCGGGAGGGCCGGGGAGCTGTTTTTT.

The chain joins TRBV28 to TRBJ2-1; D is uncertain. Germline assignment: CDR1 MDHEN and CDR2 SYDVKM. V lost 2 bases and J 6 bases, leaving 8 bases between the germline ends. The CDR3 consists of 13 residues. In DNA, the CDR3 is TGTGCCAGCAGTTTAGGGTGGGCCAATGAGCAGTTCTTC. It encodes CASSLGWANEQFF.

This clone appeared once. The genes are TRBV15 and TRBJ2-2; 11 nucleotides match TRBD1. Trimming took 3 bases from V and 0 from J; bases not matched to a gene: 12. This CDR3 spans 20 amino acids. Germline assignment: CDR1 LNHNV and CDR2 YYDKDF (reference sequence). Here the CDR3 DNA reads TGTGCCACCAGCAGGGACAGGGGGCTTGTAGCGGGTCCGAACACCGGGGAGCTGTTTTTT. Translation: CATSRDRGLVAGPNTGELFF.

The V gene is TRBV27, the J gene TRBJ2-1, with D tentatively TRBD2 (6 bases). This CDR3 is built from 12 residues. Germline CDR1 MNHEY, CDR2 SMNVEV (reference sequence). The V end was cut by 2 bases, the J end by 7 bases, with 6 bases between. For the CDR3, the DNA is TGTGCCAGCAGTTTAGGGAGGAATGAGCAGTTCTTC. Translated: CASSLGRNEQFF.

The rearrangement uses TRBV12-3 or TRBV12-4 and TRBJ1-5; no firm D call. The CDR3 is 12 amino acids. V lost 6 bases and J 11 bases, leaving 14 bases between the germline ends. The CDR3: CASRDRLGAQHF. DNA of the CDR3: TGTGCCAGCAGAGATCGACTTGGGGCCCAGCATTTT.

The count of this clone is one. The CDR3 DNA reads TGTGCCAGCAGCTTAGATCTGGATAGCGGGAGAACCGGGGAGCTGTTTTTT. It translates to CASSLDLDSGRTGELFF. The V call is TRBV11-2, the J call TRBJ2-2; 9 bases fit TRBD2. The CDR3 consists of 17 residues. The germline V gene encodes CDR1 SGHAT and CDR2 FQNNGV. The junction had 7 bases not matched to a gene; V was cut back by 0 bases and J by 5 bases. Using reference TRBV11-2 and TRBJ2-2 for the parts outside the CDR3, the full variable domain is EAGVAQSPRYKIIEKRQSVAFWCNPISGHATLYWYQQILGQGPKLLIQFQNNGVVDDSQLPKDRFSAERLKGVDSTLKIQPAKLEDSAVYLCASSLDLDSGRTGELFFGEGSRLTVL.

The rearrangement joins TRBV6-2 or TRBV6-3 to TRBJ2-7, with 7 bases identical to TRBD1. V was clipped by 5 bases and J by 5 bases; unmatched bases: 9. The CDR3 loop spans 14 amino acids. Germline V gene lookup returns CDR1 MNHEY and CDR2 SVGEGT. The DNA of the CDR3 is TGTGCCAGCAGTACCGGGACAGCCCCACACGAGCAGTACTTC. It is translated as CASSTGTAPHEQYF.

This clone was recorded once. J is TRBJ1-5 and V is TRBV19, with no clear D. The CDR3 has 14 residues. The germline V gene encodes CDR1 LNHDA and CDR2 SQIVND (reference sequence). The V gene lost 4 bases and the J gene lost 2 bases, with 9 bases spanning the gap. In DNA, the CDR3 is TGTGCCAGTAGTAAGGTCTTGGGCAATCAGCCCCAGCATTTT. The encoded protein is CASSKVLGNQPQHF.

CDR3 sequence: CASSLHRGLGYTDTQYF. CDR3 coding DNA: TGTGCCAGCAGTCTCCACCGGGGGCTGGGGTACACAGATACGCAGTATTTT. This chain links TRBV28 with TRBJ2-3, with D possibly called TRBD1 or TRBD2 (6 bases each). Germline CDR1 is MDHEN and CDR2 is SYDVKM. Trimming took 5 bases from V and 2 from J, leaving 20 bases between them. CDR3 size: 17 residues.

The rearrangement uses TRBV5-4 and TRBJ1-3; unclear D gene. Germline loops: CDR1 SGHNT, CDR2 YYREEE (reference sequence). The CDR3 contains 13 residues. V shed 4 bases and J shed 8 bases, with 13 bases lying between them. The DNA for the CDR3 is TGTGCCAGCAGCAAGGGCAGAGACCACACCATATATTTT. Its translation: CASSKGRDHTIYF. The full variable domain, in which reference TRBV5-4 and TRBJ1-3 provide the parts outside the CDR3, is ETGVTQSPTHLIKTRGQQVTLRCSSQSGHNTVSWYQQALGQGPQFIFQYYREEENGRGNFPPRFSGLQFPNYSSELNVNALELDDSALYLCASSKGRDHTIYFGEGSWLTVV.

This clone was counted a few times. The chain recombines TRBV7-9 with TRBJ1-1; no reliable D call. The CDR3 loop spans 12 amino acids. Germline CDR1 is SEHNR and CDR2 is FQNEAQ (reference sequence). Trimming took 1 base from V and 6 from J, leaving 6 bases between them. The CDR3 spells CASSLVRPEAFF. CDR3 DNA: TGTGCCAGCAGCTTAGTGAGGCCTGAAGCTTTCTTT.

The chain employs TRBV28 and TRBJ1-2; D remains ambiguous. V was pared by 8 bases and J by 6 bases, with 13 bases between. CDR3 length equals 12 residues. Germline CDR1 is MDHEN and CDR2 is SYDVKM. The CDR3 region is CASGRVEDGYTF. Written as DNA, the CDR3 is TGTGCCAGCGGGAGGGTTGAAGATGGCTACACCTTC.

CDR3 bases: TGTGCCACCAGCAGAGGTCGAGGCGGGGGCAGCTCCTACGAGCAGTACTTC. It specifies CATSRGRGGGSSYEQYF. The chain joins TRBV15 to TRBJ2-7, with D perhaps TRBD2 (7 bases). CDR1 and CDR2 from the germline V gene are LNHNV and YYDKDF (reference sequence). V lost 1 base and J 0 bases, leaving 16 bases between the germline ends. This CDR3 contains 17 residues.

This chain joins TRBV9 and TRBJ2-1, with a tentative D call TRBD2 (6 bases). This CDR3 comprises 13 residues. The V gene lost 2 bases and the J gene lost 9 bases, with 12 bases spanning the gap. Germline V gene sequence: CDR1 SGDLS, CDR2 YYNGEE. CDR3 amino acids: CASSVGRRGEQFF. CDR3 in DNA: TGTGCCAGCAGCGTGGGTAGGCGGGGTGAGCAGTTCTTC.

The chain is built from TRBV7-9 and TRBJ2-3; 10 bases match TRBD2. CDR1 is SEHNR and CDR2 is FQNEAQ in the germline V gene (reference sequence). This CDR3 is 16 amino acids long. V dropped 4 bases and J dropped 12; count of bases not matched to a gene: 16. The CDR3 DNA reads as TGTGCCAGCAGCTCCCCGGGGCTAGCGGGAGCCACCATACAGTATTTT. It yields the protein CASSSPGLAGATIQYF.

The chain links TRBV15 to TRBJ2-1; D is unclear. Germline V gene data show CDR1 as LNHNV and CDR2 as YYDKDF (reference sequence). The CDR3 runs to 14 residues. The V end lost 8 bases, the J end lost 0 bases, and 11 bases lay between the germline ends. The CDR3 coding sequence is TGTGCCACCCGACCTGGCGGCTCCTACAATGAGCAGTTCTTC. Its translation: CATRPGGSYNEQFF.

This clone showed up just once. This chain connects TRBV5-1 to TRBJ2-2, with 7 bases identical to TRBD2. From germline, CDR1 is SGHRS and CDR2 YFSETQ. J lost 1 base, V lost 0 bases, and 3 bases had no gene match. CDR3 size: 16 residues. The DNA of the CDR3 is TGCGCCAGCAGCTTGGGTTCTAGCGGGAACACCGGGGAGCTGTTTTTT. Translation: CASSLGSSGNTGELFF.